This note documents a single TCR beta chain sequence. The sample comes from a study of regulatory T cells in long-lasting Graves disease. Germline V CDR1 and CDR2: MNHEY, SVGEGT. CDR3 length: 15 residues. V shed 2 bases and J shed 0 bases, with 9 bases lying between them. Time point described: newly diagnosed GD, antithyroid drugs for less than 3 months. RNA isolated from PBMCs was used to make the TCR library. Construction of the TCR beta libraries employed iRepertoire HTBI primers in conjunction with Arm-PCR of CDR3 regions. In TCRdb, the multiplex PCR reads were re-called with MiXCR into one record per CDR3 protein. Of 420,000 or so distinct CDR3 sequences in the sample, about a sixth were seen once. The same specimen was also included in a second study, on T cells in Graves' hyperthyroidism and ophthalmopathy.

The clonotype was recovered from a young woman with Graves disease. The chain uses TRBV6-2 or TRBV6-3 and TRBJ2-3; D uncertain. This material consisted of peripheral blood mononuclear cells (PBMCs), taken at new diagnosis, from a patient treated with antithyroid drugs. In DNA form, the CDR3 reads TGTGCCAGCAGTTACAGGTCCCCTAGCACAGATACGCAGTATTTT. The encoded protein is CASSYRSPSTDTQYF.